A single sample is the source of the 30 T cell receptor beta chains below, sequenced in a study of human T cells and chemical hapten exposure. As to time point: patch test 1, 2 weeks after DPC sensitization. Treatment defined: therapeutic diphenylcyclopropenone sensitization with weekly scalp DPC. TCRdb re-called the RACE reads through MiXCR, storing one row per CDR3 protein. This sample carries tens of thousands of distinct CDR3 sequences, about 9.3% of them seen once, and the ten largest clones take about an eighth. Sequencing used whole blood, obtained in connection with sensitization to the hapten diphenylcyclopropenone (DPC). These TCRs come from a woman aged 40 to 49 with alopecia areata. Some clones in this sample may be carry-over from other donors' samples.

This clonotype was recorded at least ten times. This chain uses TRBV5-4 with TRBJ2-3; tentative D call: TRBD1 (6 bases). V gave up 4 bases and J gave up 2 bases, with 17 bases separating them. In germline, CDR1 is SGHNT, CDR2 YYREEE (reference sequence). The CDR3 covers 16 residues. The CDR3 DNA follows: TGTGCCAGCAGCCCCCCTGGACAGCTTGACACAGATACGCAGTATTTT. It translates to CASSPPGQLDTDTQYF.

This clonotype has a handful of counts. V usage is TRBV12-3 or TRBV12-4 and J usage is TRBJ1-5, with a weak D call TRBD1 (6 bases). This CDR3 contains 15 residues. The ends were cut back, 5 bases at V and 0 bases at J, with 11 bases in the middle. The CDR3 loop is CASSGGQYSNQPQHF. CDR3 in DNA: TGTGCCAGCAGTGGTGGACAGTATAGCAATCAGCCCCAGCATTTT.

The gene calls are TRBV7-2 and TRBJ2-5; 7 bases fit TRBD1. The CDR3 totals 13 residues. In germline, CDR1 is SGHTA, CDR2 FQGNSA. After removal of 6 bases from V and 4 bases from J, the junction contained 5 bases not matched to a gene. CDR3 protein: CASSRTGVETQYF. The CDR3 coding sequence is TGTGCCAGCAGTCGAACAGGGGTAGAGACCCAGTACTTC.

V is TRBV7-9 and J is TRBJ2-6; D call uncertain. The CDR3 extends over 20 amino acids. Germline V gene sequence: CDR1 SEHNR, CDR2 FQNEAQ (reference sequence). Deletions cut 5 bases from V and 2 bases from J, with 25 bases between. The CDR3 region has the DNA TGTGCCAGCAGCGGACCCGCCGTTAGGGCCCTACTAACTGGGGCCAACGTCCTGACTTTC. Its translation: CASSGPAVRALLTGANVLTF.

This clonotype was detected many times. This chain connects TRBV11-2 to TRBJ1-1, with D possibly matching TRBD1 (6 bases). V lost 2 bases, J lost 4 bases, and 14 bases lay in between. This CDR3 is built from 15 residues. CDR1 is SGHAT and CDR2 is FQNNGV in the germline V gene. The CDR3 DNA reads TGTGCCAGCAGCTTATCCTACAGGGCAGGCACTGAAGCTTTCTTT. Translation gives CASSLSYRAGTEAFF.

This clonotype was found a few times. V usage is TRBV4-1 and J usage is TRBJ2-3; D perhaps matches TRBD2 (6 bases). Germline V gene lookup returns CDR1 MGHRA and CDR2 YSYEKL. V was cut by 1 base and J by 8 bases, with 22 bases left in between. The CDR3 spans 17 residues. CDR3 bases: TGCGCCAGCAGCCAAGCCAGAGGAGGGTCCGCGGAGGGTACGCAGTATTTT. This encodes CASSQARGGSAEGTQYF.

This clonotype was observed at least ten times. The chain employs TRBV18 and TRBJ2-7; no firm D call. CDR3 length: 14 amino acids. Trimming pared 2 bases from V and 5 bases from J, leaving 13 bases between. Per the germline V gene, CDR1 is KGHSH and CDR2 is LQKENI. Here the CDR3 DNA reads TGTGCCAGCTCACCATCCCGGGCGGTCCACGAGCAGTACTTC. This sequence encodes CASSPSRAVHEQYF.

The V call is TRBV4-1, the J call TRBJ1-2, with a possible D match to TRBD1 (5 bases). The CDR3 loop spans 15 amino acids. In germline, CDR1 is MGHRA, CDR2 YSYEKL. Trimming took off 0 bases at V and 4 bases at J, with 12 bases between the two ends. The CDR3 here is CASSQEPGLVYGYTF. DNA of the CDR3: TGCGCCAGCAGCCAAGAACCAGGGCTCGTCTATGGCTACACCTTC.

In this sample, this clonotype turned up many times. The J gene is TRBJ1-5, the V gene TRBV28, with D unresolved. The V end lost 3 bases, the J end lost 0 bases, and 6 bases lay between the germline ends. Germline CDR1 is MDHEN and CDR2 is SYDVKM. The CDR3 contains 14 residues. The CDR3 region has the DNA TGTGCCAGCAGTTTGCACGGTAGCAATCAGCCCCAGCATTTT. Translated, it gives CASSLHGSNQPQHF.

This clonotype was seen ten or more times. CDR3 coding DNA: TGCGCCAGCAGCTTGGGGGGACTAGCGACACCCGGGGAGCTGTTTTTT. Residues: CASSLGGLATPGELFF. This chain connects TRBV5-1 to TRBJ2-2; 10 positions match TRBD2. V shed 0 bases and J 6 bases; nucleotides not matched to a gene: 5. Germline values: CDR1 SGHRS, CDR2 YFSETQ. The CDR3 covers 16 residues.

The table lists this clonotype with many counts. The CDR3 loop is CASSPVEGRISGANVLTF. Here the CDR3 DNA reads TGTGCCAGCAGCCCTGTGGAGGGGCGAATATCCGGGGCCAACGTCCTGACTTTC. The chain has TRBV7-2 and TRBJ2-6; D might be TRBD2 (6 bases). There are 18 residues in the CDR3. Germline V gene data show CDR1 as SGHTA and CDR2 as FQGNSA. V lost 5 bases, J lost 4 bases, and 21 bases lay in between.

This clonotype occurred a few times. The chain combines TRBV3-1 with TRBJ2-1, with TRBD2 identical over 9 bases. The germline CDR1 and CDR2 sequences are LGHDT and YNNKEL (reference sequence). V lost 3 bases and J lost 0; bases outside the gene matches: 3. The CDR3 contains 16 residues. The CDR3 spells CASSQLRGGSYNEQFF. The CDR3 nucleotides are TGTGCCAGCAGCCAGTTGCGGGGGGGCTCCTACAATGAGCAGTTCTTC.

This clonotype was seen at least ten times. V gene TRBV11-1 combines with J gene TRBJ2-1; no reliable D call. CDR3 length: 12 amino acids. V lost 3 bases, J lost 5 bases, and 5 bases lay in between. Germline loops: CDR1 SGHAT, CDR2 FQDESV (reference sequence). CDR3: CASSLSNNEQFF. Here the CDR3 DNA reads TGTGCCAGCAGCTTGTCAAACAATGAGCAGTTCTTC.

This clonotype was detected ten times or more. The chain employs TRBV29-1 and TRBJ1-6; D ambiguous. The ends were cut back, 6 bases at V and 8 bases at J, with 14 bases in the middle. CDR3 size: 13 residues. Germline assignment: CDR1 SQVTM and CDR2 ANQGSEA. DNA for the CDR3: TGCAGCGTCCGTTTGGGCGCGGATTCACCCCTCCACTTT. Protein sequence: CSVRLGADSPLHF.

This clonotype was seen at least ten times. The chain joins TRBV2 to TRBJ2-3; TRBD1 agrees at 9 bases. CDR1 is SNHLY, CDR2 FYNNEI, per germline. The trim removed 6 bases at V and 2 bases at J, leaving 6 bases unmatched. This CDR3 has 15 residues. This chain's CDR3 is CASSRDRGFTDTQYF. The DNA of the CDR3 is TGTGCCAGCAGCCGAGACAGGGGGTTCACAGATACGCAGTATTTT.

Ten or more counts support this clonotype. This chain connects TRBV19 to TRBJ1-2, with D perhaps matching TRBD1 (5 bases). Germline values: CDR1 LNHDA, CDR2 SQIVND (reference sequence). V was shortened by 4 bases and J by 5 bases, with 14 bases between the two germline ends. The CDR3 has 14 residues. The CDR3 loop is CASSTTGASYGYTF. Written as DNA, the CDR3 is TGTGCCAGTAGTACGACCGGGGCCTCATATGGCTACACCTTC.

This clonotype was seen a handful of times. The chain employs TRBV6-4 and TRBJ2-2; D unresolved. Trimming shortened V by 2 bases and J by 0 bases, and 16 bases separated the two germline ends. In germline, CDR1 is MRHNA, CDR2 SNTAGT. CDR3 length: 18 residues. The chain's CDR3 is CASSDIFREGPNTGELFF. The CDR3 coding sequence is TGTGCCAGCAGTGACATCTTTCGTGAAGGCCCGAACACCGGGGAGCTGTTTTTT.

This clonotype was picked up many times. J is TRBJ2-1 and V is TRBV20-1, with 9 bases fitting TRBD2. The trim removed 2 bases at V and 6 bases at J, leaving 8 bases unmatched. The CDR3 covers 15 residues. The germline CDR1 and CDR2 sequences are DFQATT and SNEGSKA (reference sequence). The CDR3 DNA follows: TGCAGTGCTAGAAGTGCGGGACTAGCATCCAATGAGCAGTTCTTC. Its translation is CSARSAGLASNEQFF.

This rearrangement joins TRBV12-3 or TRBV12-4 to TRBJ1-5, with D maybe TRBD1 (6 bases). This CDR3 is built from 15 residues. Trimming took 6 bases from V and 6 from J, leaving 18 bases between them. The CDR3 sequence is CASSRQGGVGQPQHF. The CDR3 nucleotides read TGTGCCAGCAGCAGACAAGGGGGAGTTGGTCAGCCCCAGCATTTT.

In this sample, this clonotype turned up many times. The chain carries TRBV20-1 and TRBJ1-2; D is unclear. Between the trimmed V and J ends, which lost 5 bases and 4 bases, there was a span of 11 bases. CDR3 size: 12 residues. Germline CDR1 reads DFQATT; CDR2 reads SNEGSKA (reference sequence). CDR3 in amino acids: CSAVAGSYGYTF. DNA of the CDR3: TGCAGTGCTGTAGCGGGGAGCTATGGCTACACCTTC.

This clonotype was counted many times. The chain has TRBV2 and TRBJ2-7; 10 positions agree with TRBD1. The germline V gene has CDR1 SNHLY and CDR2 FYNNEI. The CDR3 length is 13 residues. J gave up 5 bases and V 9 bases, and 7 bases lay outside the gene matches. CDR3 bases: TGTGCCAGTCTCGGGACAGGGGATGACGAGCAGTACTTC. It translates to CASLGTGDDEQYF.

In its sample, this clonotype was seen many times. The chain combines TRBV4-3 with TRBJ2-7; D might be TRBD1 or TRBD2, each matching 5 bases. Trimming shortened V by 4 bases and J by 0 bases, and 7 bases separated the two germline ends. CDR3 length: 13 amino acids. The germline V gene encodes CDR1 LGHNA and CDR2 YSLEER. In nucleotides, the CDR3 is TGCGCCAGCAGCCGGGACGTCTCCTACGAGCAGTACTTC. Its protein is CASSRDVSYEQYF.

This clonotype was seen many times. The V and J genes are TRBV6-6 and TRBJ2-2, with D maybe TRBD2 (7 bases). Germline lookup yields CDR1 MNHNY and CDR2 SVGAGI (reference sequence). CDR3 length: 17 residues. Trimming stripped 7 bases from V and 3 bases from J, with 21 bases between. The CDR3 region is CASTPLAGATHTGELFF. The CDR3, as DNA: TGTGCCAGCACCCCCCTGGCGGGGGCTACCCACACCGGGGAGCTGTTTTTT.

At least ten counts were recorded for this clonotype. The chain recombines TRBV18 with TRBJ2-3; TRBD2 matches at 7 bases. The ends lost 6 bases at V and 2 bases at J; junction bases unmatched: 8. Germline V gene lookup returns CDR1 KGHSH and CDR2 LQKENI. This CDR3 spans 15 amino acids. The CDR3 coding sequence is TGTGCCAGCTCCCCAGCTAGCGGCATCACAGATACGCAGTATTTT. Protein product: CASSPASGITDTQYF.

This clonotype has more than one count but fewer than ten. V usage is TRBV7-8 and J usage is TRBJ2-7; TRBD1 agrees at 10 bases. Germline loops: CDR1 SGHVS, CDR2 FQNEAQ. This CDR3 has 14 amino acids. J was trimmed by 6 bases and V by 9 bases; bases with no gene match: 11. The CDR3: CASEAGTGVGEQYF. The CDR3, as DNA: TGTGCCAGTGAAGCCGGGACAGGGGTTGGCGAGCAGTACTTC.

This chain joins TRBV29-1 and TRBJ2-7; unclear D gene. Germline CDR1 and CDR2: SQVTM and ANQGSEA. Trimming removed 8 bases from V and 3 bases from J, with 14 bases in between. The CDR3 is 12 residues long. CDR3 DNA: TGCAGCACCACCGAGGACGGCTACGAGCAGTACTTC. Its translation is CSTTEDGYEQYF.

The chain recombines TRBV7-2 with TRBJ2-5; D is possibly TRBD2 (5 bases). The ends were cut back, 4 bases at V and 4 bases at J, with 13 bases in the middle. The CDR3 has 14 amino acids. Germline loops: CDR1 SGHTA, CDR2 FQGNSA. DNA of the CDR3: TGTGCCAGCAGCTACGACCCGGGGAGAGAGACCCAGTACTTC. Translating gives CASSYDPGRETQYF.

This clonotype has a count of ten or more. The chain combines TRBV7-7 with TRBJ2-2, with 7 bases matching TRBD1. The germline V gene encodes CDR1 SSHAT and CDR2 FNYEAQ (reference sequence). The V segment lost 5 bases and the J segment 6 bases; nucleotides outside the gene matches: 9. This CDR3 has 15 amino acids. The CDR3 region is CASSPLDRVAGELFF. The CDR3 nucleotides read TGTGCCAGCAGCCCACTTGACAGGGTGGCCGGGGAGCTGTTTTTT. The whole variable domain, filled in from reference TRBV7-7 and TRBJ2-2, reads GAGVSQSPRYKVTKRGQDVTLRCDPISSHATLYWYQQALGQGPEFLTYFNYEAQPDKSGLPSDRFSAERPEGSISTLTIQRTEQRDSAMYRCASSPLDRVAGELFFGEGSRLTVL.

This chain connects TRBV6-5 to TRBJ2-1; 7 bases are shared with TRBD2. Looked up from germline, CDR1 is MNHEY and CDR2 is SVGAGI. CDR3 length: 16 residues. The V and J ends lost 6 bases and 4 bases, in that order; junction bases with no gene match: 12. The CDR3 sequence is CASSPRGVITYNEQFF. The CDR3 DNA sequence: TGTGCCAGCAGCCCACGGGGGGTGATCACGTACAATGAGCAGTTCTTC.

The chain links TRBV5-1 to TRBJ2-5, with a weak D call TRBD2 (6 bases). Germline V lookup: CDR1 SGHRS, CDR2 YFSETQ. This CDR3 spans 15 amino acids. Trimming took 5 bases from V and 5 from J, leaving 19 bases between them. As DNA, the CDR3 is TGCGCCAGCAGACCCGGATGGGGGGAGAGGGAGACCCAGTACTTC. Amino acid sequence: CASRPGWGERETQYF.